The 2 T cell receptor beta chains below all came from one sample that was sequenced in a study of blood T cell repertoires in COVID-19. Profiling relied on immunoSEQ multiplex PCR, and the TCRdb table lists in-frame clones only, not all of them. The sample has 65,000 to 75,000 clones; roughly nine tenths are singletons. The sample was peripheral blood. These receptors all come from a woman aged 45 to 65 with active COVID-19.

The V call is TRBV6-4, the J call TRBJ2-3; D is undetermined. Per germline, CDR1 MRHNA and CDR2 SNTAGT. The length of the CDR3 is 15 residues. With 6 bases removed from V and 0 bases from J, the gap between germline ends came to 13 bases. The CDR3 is CASSATATSTDTQYF. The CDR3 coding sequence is TGTGCCAGCAGCGCGACTGCGACTAGCACAGATACGCAGTATTTT.

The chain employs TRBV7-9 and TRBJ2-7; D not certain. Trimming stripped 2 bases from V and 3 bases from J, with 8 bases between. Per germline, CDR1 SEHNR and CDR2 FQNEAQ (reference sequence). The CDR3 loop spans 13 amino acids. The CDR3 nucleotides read TGTGCCAGCAGCTTATCCCATAGCTACGAGCAGTACTTC. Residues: CASSLSHSYEQYF.